This is a list of T cell receptor beta chains from one sample in a study of cytomegalovirus exposure and HLA in healthy donors. Only in-frame clones appear in the TCRdb table, and some are missing; sequencing was by immunoSEQ multiplex PCR. Of around 100,000 clones detected, 81% appear once; the ten largest clones hold about 5%. The sequenced sample consisted of PBMCs. The receptors derive from a man aged 40-55 years in good health and CMV-seropositive. Both conserved end residues are part of each CDR3. A D gene is named only where the DNA matches it firmly. Clone size appears in some rows only: once, few, many, or a class for an expanded clone.

j_call: TRBJ2-7; v_call: TRBV5-1; d_call: -; clone_size: few; cdr3_nt: TGCGCCAGCAGCGCACCGACGGGCGGGTCCTACGAGCAGTACTTC; cdr3_aa: CASSAPTGGSYEQYF
j_call: TRBJ2-7; v_call: TRBV30; d_call: TRBD2; clone_size: -; cdr3_nt: TGTGCCTGGAGTTTAGCGGGGTCCTGGGGGCAGTACTTC; cdr3_aa: CAWSLAGSWGQYF
j_call: TRBJ2-2; v_call: TRBV19; d_call: -; clone_size: -; cdr3_nt: TGTGCCAGCGGGATCGTTTATCCCACCGGGGAGCTGTTTTTT; cdr3_aa: CASGIVYPTGELFF
j_call: TRBJ2-3; v_call: TRBV5-6; d_call: -; clone_size: few; cdr3_nt: TGTGCCAGCAGCTTTGGGGGCAGAAGCACAGATACGCAGTATTTT; cdr3_aa: CASSFGGRSTDTQYF
j_call: TRBJ2-1; v_call: TRBV2; d_call: -; clone_size: few; cdr3_nt: TGTGCCAGCAGTGGGGCTCTTTCCTACAATGAGCAGTTCTTC; cdr3_aa: CASSGALSYNEQFF
j_call: TRBJ2-2; v_call: TRBV9; d_call: TRBD2; clone_size: once; cdr3_nt: TGTGCCAGCAGCGAGGGACTAGGGTACACCGGGGAGCTGTTTTTT; cdr3_aa: CASSEGLGYTGELFF
j_call: TRBJ2-3; v_call: TRBV9; d_call: TRBD1; clone_size: -; cdr3_nt: TGTGCCAGCAGCGCACGGGACAGGGACACAGATACGCAGTATTTT; cdr3_aa: CASSARDRDTDTQYF
j_call: TRBJ1-2; v_call: TRBV7-6; d_call: TRBD1; clone_size: -; cdr3_nt: TGTGCCAGCAGCCCGGGGACAGGACCCTATGGCTACACCTTC; cdr3_aa: CASSPGTGPYGYTF
j_call: TRBJ2-4; v_call: TRBV5-1; d_call: TRBD2; clone_size: -; cdr3_nt: TGCGCCAGCAGCTTGGAGATAGCGGGGACGGGAAACATTCAGTACTTC; cdr3_aa: CASSLEIAGTGNIQYF
j_call: TRBJ1-2; v_call: TRBV15; d_call: -; clone_size: -; cdr3_nt: TGTGCCACCAGCAGAGAAAGAGGGGGCTATGGCTACACCTTC; cdr3_aa: CATSRERGGYGYTF
j_call: TRBJ1-3; v_call: TRBV6-1; d_call: -; clone_size: -; cdr3_nt: TGTGCCAGCAGTAGGATGGGGACTTATGGAAACACCATATATTTT; cdr3_aa: CASSRMGTYGNTIYF
j_call: TRBJ2-2; v_call: TRBV27; d_call: -; clone_size: -; cdr3_nt: TGTGCCAGCAGTTTTCGGGGGTCCTACACCGGGGAGCTGTTTTTT; cdr3_aa: CASSFRGSYTGELFF
j_call: TRBJ2-5; v_call: TRBV5-1; d_call: TRBD2; clone_size: once; cdr3_nt: TGCGCCAGCAGCTTGGCGCTAGCGGGGGGCCAGGGGGAGACCCAGTACTTC; cdr3_aa: CASSLALAGGQGETQYF
j_call: TRBJ2-3; v_call: TRBV6-1; d_call: TRBD1; clone_size: -; cdr3_nt: TGTGCCAGCAGTGCGACAGGGGATAGGGATACGCAGTATTTT; cdr3_aa: CASSATGDRDTQYF
j_call: TRBJ1-1; v_call: TRBV6-5; d_call: TRBD1; clone_size: -; cdr3_nt: TGTGCCAGCAGTTCATCTACGGACAGGCCGTTT; cdr3_aa: CASSSSTDRPF
j_call: TRBJ1-2; v_call: TRBV27; d_call: -; clone_size: once; cdr3_nt: TGTGCCAGCAGTTTAAGAGGGCAGCCCTATGGCTACACCTTC; cdr3_aa: CASSLRGQPYGYTF
j_call: TRBJ1-2; v_call: TRBV7-9; d_call: TRBD1; clone_size: -; cdr3_nt: TGTGCCAGCAGACGCGACAGGGGGGTTTGGGGCTACACCTTC; cdr3_aa: CASRRDRGVWGYTF
j_call: TRBJ2-1; v_call: TRBV10-2; d_call: TRBD1; clone_size: -; cdr3_nt: TGCGCCAGCAGTTCGACAGGGTATGAGCAGTTCTTC; cdr3_aa: CASSSTGYEQFF
j_call: TRBJ2-7; v_call: TRBV30; d_call: -; clone_size: -; cdr3_nt: TGTGCCTGGAGTGTTTGGGGGCTACACGAGCAGTACTTC; cdr3_aa: CAWSVWGLHEQYF
j_call: TRBJ1-3; v_call: TRBV19; d_call: -; clone_size: -; cdr3_nt: TGTGCCAGTAGTGAAACAGTGGGTGGAAACACCATATATTTT; cdr3_aa: CASSETVGGNTIYF
j_call: TRBJ1-4; v_call: TRBV6-6; d_call: TRBD1; clone_size: -; cdr3_nt: TGTGCCAGCAGTTGGCCGGGACAGGGGAGGGATGAAAAACTGTTTTTT; cdr3_aa: CASSWPGQGRDEKLFF
j_call: TRBJ2-1; v_call: TRBV19; d_call: TRBD2; clone_size: -; cdr3_nt: TGTGCCAGTAGCCTGGGGGGGAGCAATGAGCAGTTCTTC; cdr3_aa: CASSLGGSNEQFF
j_call: TRBJ2-7; v_call: TRBV10-2; d_call: TRBD2; clone_size: few; cdr3_nt: TGCGCCAGCAGTGAGGGGCTAGCGGGACCCTACGAGCAGTACTTC; cdr3_aa: CASSEGLAGPYEQYF
j_call: TRBJ2-7; v_call: TRBV7-8; d_call: -; clone_size: -; cdr3_nt: TGTGCCAGCAGCTTTAGTATATTCTACGAGCAGTACTTC; cdr3_aa: CASSFSIFYEQYF